Following are 28 T cell receptor beta chains from one sample sequenced in a study of CD8 T cells in ankylosing spondylitis (dated by TCRdb to the late 2010s). Overall results and qualifications from the work: A TCR beta motif of several highly homologous amino acid variants appeared characteristic of blood from ankylosing spondylitis patients.

The protocol used for the library was 5' RACE. Sequencing used an Illumina HiSeq 2500. In TCRdb, the public reads were trimmed at Q25 with fastp and aligned with MiXCR, with productive beta chains retained. Identical CDR3 proteins give one entry, which carries the most common genes and DNA. Recorded for this sample are about 330,000 distinct CDR3 sequences; 8% of them occurred a single time. The top ten clonotypes cover roughly 15% of the sample. These receptors' antigens are unknown. The sequenced sample was blood, either unsorted or a sorted T cell fraction (not recorded which). These receptors came from a male donor with ankylosing spondylitis.

This clonotype was observed a few times. The genes are TRBV11-1 and TRBJ2-1, with 7 bases that match TRBD2. CDR3 length: 18 amino acids. Germline V CDR1 and CDR2: SGHAT, FQDESV (reference sequence). V shed 4 bases, J shed 4 bases, and the junction held 16 bases outside the gene matches. CDR3 in DNA: TGTGCCAGCAGCTCCTCGAAGGACTCGGTGGGGGGGTACAATGAGCAGTTCTTC. This encodes CASSSSKDSVGGYNEQFF.

This clonotype was observed a few times. The rearrangement joins TRBV16 to TRBJ1-5; 7 nucleotides match TRBD1. CDR1 and CDR2 from the germline V gene are KGHSY and FQNENV. This CDR3 has 16 residues. With 5 bases clipped from V and 3 bases from J, the junction kept 10 bases outside the gene matches. CDR3 in amino acids: CASSESPTGSNQPQHF. CDR3 nucleotides: TGTGCCAGCAGCGAGTCACCGACAGGGTCCAATCAGCCCCAGCATTTT.

In this sample, this clonotype turned up a few times. The genes are TRBV12-5 and TRBJ1-5; D is undetermined. Germline V gene sequence: CDR1 LGHNT, CDR2 FRNRAP. CDR3 size: 16 residues. Trimming shortened V by 4 bases and J by 1 base, and 14 bases separated the two germline ends. CDR3 DNA: TGTGCTAGTGGTTCCCAGGAGCCGATAAGCAATCAGCCCCAGCATTTT. Its protein product is CASGSQEPISNQPQHF.

This clonotype was seen only a few times. The chain joins TRBV20-1 to TRBJ2-5; 7 nucleotides agree with TRBD2. Trimming removed 6 bases from V and 1 base from J; junction bases left unmatched: 11. In germline, CDR1 is DFQATT, CDR2 SNEGSKA (reference sequence). The CDR3 contains 15 residues. The CDR3, as DNA: TGCAGTGCCCCCCGGGGGGAGACGTTCCAAGAGACCCAGTACTTC. Amino acids: CSAPRGETFQETQYF.

The chain uses TRBV6-6 and TRBJ2-1; TRBD2 agrees at 11 bases. This CDR3 contains 12 residues. With 2 bases clipped from V and 13 bases from J, the junction kept 1 base outside the gene matches. CDR1 MNHNY and CDR2 SVGAGI come from the germline V gene (reference sequence). The CDR3 loop is CASSYTSGRQFF. The CDR3, as DNA: TGTGCCAGCAGTTACACTAGCGGGAGACAGTTCTTC.

V and J are TRBV18 and TRBJ2-1, with 9 nucleotides matching TRBD1. The CDR3 loop spans 14 amino acids. The trim removed 2 bases at V and 12 bases at J, leaving 8 bases unmatched. Germline loops: CDR1 KGHSH, CDR2 LQKENI. CDR3 sequence (DNA): TGTGCCAGCTCACCAATAGGGGACAGGGTAAGGCAGTTCTTC. The encoded protein is CASSPIGDRVRQFF.

The CDR3: CASSAADRVWSPLHF. The CDR3 coding sequence is TGTGCCAGCAGTGCCGCGGACAGGGTCTGGTCACCCCTCCACTTT. This chain links TRBV28 with TRBJ1-6, with TRBD1 matching over 8 bases. Germline V gene sequence: CDR1 MDHEN, CDR2 SYDVKM. Unmatched junction bases numbered 10, after V lost 5 bases and J lost 10 bases. CDR3 length equals 15 residues. Combining the CDR3 with reference TRBV28 and TRBJ1-6 gives the whole variable domain DVKVTQSSRYLVKRTGEKVFLECVQDMDHENMFWYRQDPGLGLRLIYFSYDVKMKEKGDIPEGYSVSREKKERFSLILESASTNQTSMYLCASSAADRVWSPLHFGNGTRLTVT.

CDR3 amino acids: CASSQRGTNYEQYF. The CDR3 DNA reads TGTGCCAGCAGCCAACGGGGGACAAACTACGAGCAGTACTTC. The chain recombines TRBV3-1 with TRBJ2-7, with D perhaps given as TRBD1 or TRBD2 (6 bases each). The ends were cut back, 2 bases at V and 3 bases at J, with 11 bases in the middle. Germline V gene data show CDR1 as LGHDT and CDR2 as YNNKEL (reference sequence). The CDR3 runs to 14 residues.

This clonotype was picked up a small number of times. The gene calls are TRBV29-1 and TRBJ1-1; D remains ambiguous. Trimming stripped 3 bases from V and 1 base from J, with 6 bases between. CDR3 length: 12 amino acids. Germline loops: CDR1 SQVTM, CDR2 ANQGSEA. This CDR3 reads CSVEIRNTEAFF. CDR3 nucleotide sequence: TGCAGCGTTGAGATTCGGAACACTGAAGCTTTCTTT.

The table lists this clonotype with many counts. The chain uses TRBV14 and TRBJ2-3; TRBD2 matches 9 bases. CDR3 length equals 16 residues. V dropped 5 bases and J dropped 1; count of bases not matched to a gene: 7. Germline assignment: CDR1 SGHDN and CDR2 FVKESK. The CDR3 DNA sequence: TGTGCCAGCAGCACCCGAAAGCGGGAGGGCACAGATACGCAGTATTTT. Residues: CASSTRKREGTDTQYF.

This clonotype was recorded a few times. This chain links TRBV11-2 with TRBJ2-7; 9 bases match TRBD1. V dropped 5 bases and J dropped 9; count of bases not matched to a gene: 14. The CDR3 is 15 amino acids. Looked up from germline, CDR1 is SGHAT and CDR2 is FQNNGV. CDR3 sequence: CASSLGDRADRGQYF. Here the CDR3 DNA reads TGTGCCAGCAGCCTCGGGGACAGGGCGGACCGGGGGCAGTACTTC.

This clonotype appeared many times. For the CDR3, the DNA is TGCAGCGTTGAAGGAGCTAACGCCTACGAGCAGTACTTC. As protein: CSVEGANAYEQYF. This chain connects TRBV29-1 to TRBJ2-7; D unclear. The length of the CDR3 is 13 residues. V shed 1 base and J shed 2 bases, with 9 bases lying between them. Germline loops: CDR1 SQVTM, CDR2 ANQGSEA.

This clonotype occurred many times. This chain connects TRBV18 to TRBJ1-1; the D is unclear. The CDR3 has 13 amino acids. Germline-derived CDR1 and CDR2 are KGHSH and LQKENI. Trimming left V 2 bases short and J 3 bases short, with 7 bases between. CDR3: CASSPGEDTEAFF. The CDR3 bases are TGTGCCAGCTCACCAGGGGAGGACACTGAAGCTTTCTTT.

V usage is TRBV30 and J usage is TRBJ1-1, with no clear D. The V end was cut by 2 bases, the J end by 4 bases, with 5 bases between. The CDR3 loop spans 11 amino acids. Germline V lookup: CDR1 GTSNPN, CDR2 SVGIG (reference sequence). CDR3 protein: CAWSWSTEAFF. CDR3 sequence (DNA): TGTGCCTGGAGTTGGTCCACTGAAGCTTTCTTT.

This clonotype was observed a few times. The J gene is TRBJ1-5, the V gene TRBV4-1; D gene ambiguous. CDR1 is MGHRA, CDR2 YSYEKL, per germline. V was shortened by 1 base and J by 3 bases, with 7 bases between the two germline ends. This CDR3 is 14 amino acids long. DNA of the CDR3: TGCGCCAGCAGCCAAGTTACACTCAATCAGCCCCAGCATTTT. It is translated as CASSQVTLNQPQHF.

The rearrangement links TRBV6-1 to TRBJ1-4; no reliable D call. Trimming pared 10 bases from V and 0 bases from J, leaving 9 bases between. The CDR3 runs 13 residues. Germline V gene sequence: CDR1 MNHNS, CDR2 SASEGT. The CDR3 bases are TGTGCCACACGGGATCCAACTAATGAAAAACTGTTTTTT. It encodes CATRDPTNEKLFF.

This clonotype was seen more than once but under ten times. The chain joins TRBV12-3 or TRBV12-4 to TRBJ2-2; no reliable D call. The CDR3 consists of 14 residues. V shed 6 bases and J shed 6 bases, with 14 bases lying between them. CDR3 DNA: TGTGCCAGCAGGGGTTCTAGTTTTCCCGGGGAGCTGTTTTTT. Residues: CASRGSSFPGELFF.

This clonotype was picked up many times. The chain uses TRBV14 and TRBJ2-1, with a tentative D call TRBD1 (5 bases). This CDR3 contains 12 residues. Trimming removed 2 bases at V and 6 bases at J, with 5 bases between. Germline assignment: CDR1 SGHDN and CDR2 FVKESK. The CDR3 protein is CASSQQGNEQFF. The CDR3 DNA follows: TGTGCCAGCAGCCAACAGGGCAATGAGCAGTTCTTC.

The gene calls are TRBV7-2 and TRBJ2-3; D not certain. Germline V gene data show CDR1 as SGHTA and CDR2 as FQGNSA. V was shortened by 5 bases and J by 5 bases, with 11 bases between the two germline ends. The CDR3 spans 13 residues. The CDR3 nucleotides are TGTGCCAGCAGCCTAACGTACGTAGATACGCAGTATTTT. It is translated as CASSLTYVDTQYF.

The rearrangement uses TRBV5-1 and TRBJ2-1; TRBD2 is a possible D gene (5 bases). CDR3 size: 13 residues. The germline V gene encodes CDR1 SGHRS and CDR2 YFSETQ. V was clipped by 0 bases and J by 8 bases, with 9 bases between them. In DNA, the CDR3 is TGCGCCAGCAGCTTGGCCGGGGTGGATGAGCAGTTCTTC. Encoded protein: CASSLAGVDEQFF.

This clonotype was counted between two and nine times. The chain joins TRBV7-3 to TRBJ2-1, with 7 bases matching TRBD2. The CDR3 runs to 13 residues. Germline V gene lookup returns CDR1 SGHTA and CDR2 FQGTGA. J lost 10 bases, V lost 4 bases, and 7 bases had no gene match. The CDR3 loop reads CASSSWGGGEQFF. In nucleotides, the CDR3 is TGTGCCAGCAGCTCATGGGGGGGTGGGGAGCAGTTCTTC.

As DNA, the CDR3 is TGTGCCAGCAGCCAACACGGGACTAGCGGGGCCTACTACAATGAGCAGTTCTTC. Translation gives CASSQHGTSGAYYNEQFF. The chain is built from TRBV4-2 and TRBJ2-1; 13 nucleotides align to TRBD2. This CDR3 has 18 residues. Per the germline V gene, CDR1 is LGHNA and CDR2 is YNFKEQ. V was pared by 2 bases and J by 3 bases, with 7 bases of the junction left unmatched.

This sequence joins TRBV7-2 and TRBJ2-7; D gene ambiguous. Germline V lookup: CDR1 SGHTA, CDR2 FQGNSA. The ends were cut back, 1 base at V and 7 bases at J, with 17 bases in the middle. This CDR3 spans 15 amino acids. In DNA, the CDR3 is TGTGCCAGCAGCTTAGGGGCCGTGGTAGTGGGGGAGCAGTACTTC. This encodes CASSLGAVVVGEQYF.

This clonotype appeared a few times. CDR3 residues: CASSPSGSNEQFF. The CDR3 nucleotides are TGTGCCAGCAGCCCCTCAGGGAGTAATGAGCAGTTCTTC. The chain has TRBV7-9 and TRBJ2-1; TRBD1 or TRBD2 may be the D gene (5 bases each). The ends were cut back, 5 bases at V and 7 bases at J, with 12 bases in the middle. The germline CDR1 and CDR2 sequences are SEHNR and FQNEAQ (reference sequence). This CDR3 is built from 13 residues. Supplemented by reference TRBV7-9 and TRBJ2-1, the full variable domain reads DTGVSQNPRHKITKRGQNVTFRCDPISEHNRLYWYRQTLGQGPEFLTYFQNEAQLEKSRLLSDRFSAERPKGSFSTLEIQRTEQGDSAMYLCASSPSGSNEQFFGPGTRLTVL.

In this sample, this clonotype turned up a few times. This sequence joins TRBV4-1 and TRBJ1-5; D gene ambiguous. V gave up 2 bases and J gave up 1 base, with 9 bases separating them. CDR1 and CDR2 from the germline V gene are MGHRA and YSYEKL. The CDR3 loop spans 15 amino acids. Written as DNA, the CDR3 is TGCGCCAGCAGCCAAAGAGCGGGGAGCAATCAGCCCCAGCATTTT. Translated, it gives CASSQRAGSNQPQHF.

This clonotype has at least ten counts. The rearrangement joins TRBV7-9 to TRBJ2-2, with D unclear. This CDR3 is 11 amino acids long. V lost 5 bases and J lost 8, with 6 bases in between. Per germline, CDR1 SEHNR and CDR2 FQNEAQ (reference sequence). Written as DNA, the CDR3 is TGTGCCAGCAGCCCTCTGGGGGAGCTGTTTTTT. As protein: CASSPLGELFF. Drawing the rest from reference TRBV7-9 and TRBJ2-2, the complete variable domain is DTGVSQNPRHKITKRGQNVTFRCDPISEHNRLYWYRQTLGQGPEFLTYFQNEAQLEKSRLLSDRFSAERPKGSFSTLEIQRTEQGDSAMYLCASSPLGELFFGEGSRLTVL.

This clonotype was seen only a few times. The genes are TRBV7-9 and TRBJ2-7; D is undetermined. The germline V gene encodes CDR1 SEHNR and CDR2 FQNEAQ (reference sequence). V shed 1 base and J shed 3 bases, with 7 bases lying between them. The CDR3 is 13 amino acids. The chain's CDR3 is CASSLGPYYEQYF. The DNA of the CDR3 is TGTGCCAGCAGCTTAGGGCCCTACTACGAGCAGTACTTC.

The V gene is TRBV29-1, the J gene TRBJ2-3; the D is unclear. Germline CDR1 is SQVTM and CDR2 is ANQGSEA. The CDR3 consists of 12 residues. Trimming removed 4 bases from V and 3 bases from J, with 8 bases in between. The CDR3 DNA follows: TGCAGCGTTGCGGTAGTGACAGATACGCAGTATTTT. Translated: CSVAVVTDTQYF.